There are many counts of the clone carrying this T cell receptor (beta chain). The time point denotes: patch test 3, about 24 weeks after DPC sensitization. The treatment: therapeutic diphenylcyclopropenone sensitization with weekly scalp DPC. MiXCR was run by TCRdb on the RACE reads, yielding one entry per CDR3 protein. The sample holds 55,000 to 75,000 distinct CDR3 sequences; 12% are singletons and the top ten take roughly 2.6%. The entry originates in a study of human T cells and chemical hapten exposure. The ends were cut back, 5 bases at V and 7 bases at J, with 6 bases in the middle. CDR3 size: 12 residues. From germline, CDR1 is LGHDT and CDR2 YNNKEL (reference sequence).

The rearrangement links TRBV3-1 to TRBJ1-6; the D gene is possibly TRBD1 (6 bases). The sample here was whole blood, taken in connection with sensitization to the hapten diphenylcyclopropenone (DPC). This clonotype was sampled from a man aged 25-40 years with alopecia areata. Some clones in this sample may be carry-over from other donors' samples. The DNA for the CDR3 is TGTGCCAGCAGCGGACAGAATTCACCCCTCCACTTT. Its protein product is CASSGQNSPLHF.